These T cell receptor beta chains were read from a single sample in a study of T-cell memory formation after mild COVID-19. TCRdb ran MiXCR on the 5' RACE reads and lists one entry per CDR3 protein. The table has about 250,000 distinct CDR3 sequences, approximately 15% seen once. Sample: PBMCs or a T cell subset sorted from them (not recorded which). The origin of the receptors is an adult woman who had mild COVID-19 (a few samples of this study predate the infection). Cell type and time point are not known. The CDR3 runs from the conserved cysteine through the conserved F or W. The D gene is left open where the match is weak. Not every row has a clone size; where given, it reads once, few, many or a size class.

CASSSHTGTDTQYF TGTGCCAGCAGCTCGCATACAGGGACAGATACGCAGTATTTT 14 . TRBV11-1 . TRBJ2-3
CASSLASRQFGIQYF TGTGCCAGCAGTTTAGCCAGTCGGCAGTTTGGCATTCAGTACTTC 15 . TRBV12-3/TRBV12-4 . TRBJ2-4
CIPASPLHF TGTATCCCGGCCTCACCCCTCCACTTT 9 . TRBV5-5 . TRBJ1-6
CASSLGTGGFSEAEQFF TGCGCCAGCAGCTTAGGGACAGGGGGTTTCTCTGAGGCTGAGCAGTTCTTC 17 few TRBV5-1 TRBD1 TRBJ2-1
CASSLGVAGANVLTF TGTGCCAGCAGTCTGGGGGTGGCTGGGGCCAACGTCCTGACTTTC 15 . TRBV27 . TRBJ2-6
CSAKADTQYF TGCAGTGCTAAGGCAGATACGCAGTATTTT 10 . TRBV20-1 . TRBJ2-3
CSARVGAGTDTQYF TGCAGTGCTAGAGTAGGGGCCGGCACAGATACGCAGTATTTT 14 few TRBV20-1 . TRBJ2-3
CASRGAGKGYQETQYF TGTGCCAGCAGGGGAGCAGGGAAGGGGTACCAAGAGACCCAGTACTTC 16 . TRBV25-1 . TRBJ2-5
CSARSSGIGDEQFF TGCAGTGCTAGATCTAGCGGGATTGGCGATGAGCAGTTCTTC 14 . TRBV20-1 TRBD2 TRBJ2-1
CASTPGTGAWSNTIYF TGTGCCAGCACCCCCGGGACTGGGGCCTGGAGTAACACCATATATTTT 16 few TRBV3-1 . TRBJ1-3
CASSQGARLDDEQFF TGTGCCAGCAGCCAAGGGGCTCGTCTCGACGATGAGCAGTTCTTC 15 few TRBV14 . TRBJ2-1
CASSFQGRDNYGYTF TGCGCCAGCAGCTTTCAGGGGCGGGATAACTATGGCTACACCTTC 15 many TRBV5-1 . TRBJ1-2
CASSRAAGGWDTQYF TGTGCCAGCAGCCGAGCAGCGGGAGGATGGGATACGCAGTATTTT 15 few TRBV6-5 TRBD2 TRBJ2-3
CASSELLGNQPQHF TGTGCCAGCAGTGAATTGTTGGGCAATCAGCCCCAGCATTTT 14 . TRBV6-1 . TRBJ1-5
CASSRDRQIYEQYF TGCGCCAGCAGCCGGGACAGACAAATTTACGAGCAGTACTTC 14 few TRBV5-1 TRBD1 TRBJ2-7
CASTSSTDTQYF TGTGCCAGCACATCCAGCACAGATACGCAGTATTTT 12 few TRBV27 . TRBJ2-3
CSAIGTDTQYF TGCAGTGCTATAGGCACAGATACGCAGTATTTT 11 few TRBV20-1 . TRBJ2-3
CASSLWGADGYTF TGTGCCAGCAGTTTATGGGGGGCCGATGGCTACACCTTC 13 . TRBV12-3/TRBV12-4 . TRBJ1-2
CATSGTSHNTGELFF TGTGCCACCAGTGGGACAAGCCACAACACCGGGGAGCTGTTTTTT 15 . TRBV24-1 . TRBJ2-2
CASSQAGQGFTEAFF TGCGCCAGCAGCCAAGCCGGACAGGGGTTCACTGAAGCTTTCTTT 15 many TRBV4-1 TRBD1 TRBJ1-1
CASSLKGQYTGELFF TGTGCCAGCAGTTTGAAGGGACAGTACACCGGGGAGCTGTTTTTT 15 . TRBV27 TRBD1 TRBJ2-2
CVSSQVSASTDTQYF TGCGTCAGCAGCCAAGTCTCAGCTAGCACAGATACGCAGTATTTT 15 once TRBV4-1 . TRBJ2-3
CASTTTGRGYHTEAFF TGTGCCAGCACCACGACAGGCCGGGGTTATCACACTGAAGCTTTCTTT 16 few TRBV12-3/TRBV12-4 . TRBJ1-1
CSARGAVSQPQHF TGCAGTGCCCGCGGGGCAGTCAGTCAGCCCCAGCATTTT 13 . TRBV20-1 . TRBJ1-5
CASSLGGQRLMNTEAFF TGCGCCAGCAGCTTGGGGGGACAGCGCCTCATGAACACTGAAGCTTTCTTT 17 few TRBV5-1 TRBD1 TRBJ1-1
CASQRGTANTGELFF TGTGCCAGCCAGCGAGGGACCGCGAACACCGGGGAGCTGTTTTTT 15 . TRBV7-9 . TRBJ2-2
CASRALAGAQETQYF TGTGCCAGCAGAGCACTAGCGGGGGCCCAAGAGACCCAGTACTTC 15 few TRBV11-2 TRBD2 TRBJ2-5
CASSQRSGTGEYF TGTGCCAGCAGCCAACGATCCGGGACAGGAGAGTACTTC 13 few TRBV4-2 TRBD1 TRBJ2-7
CASSLVGQGIDTQYF TGTGCCAGCAGCTTAGTGGGACAGGGGATAGATACGCAGTATTTT 15 few TRBV7-6 TRBD1 TRBJ2-3
CASSQEDRGETQYF TGCGCCAGCAGCCAAGAGGACAGGGGAGAGACCCAGTACTTC 14 few TRBV4-1 TRBD1 TRBJ2-5
CASSLRAGNADTQYF TGCGCCAGCAGCTTGAGGGCAGGGAATGCAGATACGCAGTATTTT 15 few TRBV5-1 . TRBJ2-3
CASSVGGLQPLSYEQFF TGTGCCAGCAGCGTAGGGGGACTACAACCCCTCTCATATGAGCAGTTCTTC 17 . TRBV9 TRBD2 TRBJ2-1
CASSPPLGSTEAFF TGCGCCAGCAGCCCCCCCCTGGGGTCCACTGAAGCTTTCTTT 14 many TRBV5-1 . TRBJ1-1
CASREGTGWRQETQYF TGTGCCAGCAGGGAGGGGACAGGGTGGCGGCAGGAGACCCAGTACTTC 16 few TRBV6-1 TRBD1 TRBJ2-5
CASSQSSAGWGYTF TGCGCCAGCAGTCAATCGTCGGCAGGGTGGGGCTACACCTTC 14 few TRBV23-1 . TRBJ1-2
CASSFGASAETQYF TGTGCCAGCAGCTTTGGGGCTTCAGCGGAGACCCAGTACTTC 14 few TRBV7-9 . TRBJ2-5
CASRLTGGDYGYTF TGTGCCAGCAGACTGACAGGGGGGGACTATGGCTACACCTTC 14 . TRBV6-6 TRBD1 TRBJ1-2
CASSPTTSGRARGVEQYF TGTGCCAGCAGTCCGACCACTAGCGGGAGGGCAAGAGGGGTTGAGCAGTACTTC 18 . TRBV7-9 TRBD2 TRBJ2-7
CASSSQTGGRNTIYF TGTGCCAGCAGCTCCCAGACAGGGGGTCGAAACACCATATATTTT 15 . TRBV5-6 TRBD1 TRBJ1-3
CSAQQLAGGSGTGELFF TGCAGCGCCCAACAACTAGCGGGGGGTTCGGGCACCGGGGAGCTGTTTTTT 17 many TRBV29-1 TRBD2 TRBJ2-2
CASRIEGYSEAFF TGTGCCAGCAGAATAGAAGGGTACAGTGAAGCTTTCTTT 13 few TRBV25-1 . TRBJ1-1
CSARDGSGSTDTQYF TGCAGTGCTAGAGATGGGAGCGGGAGCACAGATACGCAGTATTTT 15 few TRBV20-1 . TRBJ2-3